The 22 T cell receptor beta chains presented below share a single source sample, sequenced in a study of human T cells and chemical hapten exposure. Documented time point: pre-sensitization, week 0. Treatment meaning: therapeutic diphenylcyclopropenone sensitization with weekly scalp DPC. TCRdb passed the RACE reads through MiXCR, listing each CDR3 protein once. The sample has 300,000 to 450,000 distinct CDR3 sequences, about 5.1% seen once. Sequences were derived from whole blood, sampled in connection with sensitization to the hapten diphenylcyclopropenone (DPC). The receptor source for this set is a woman aged 50 to 65 with alopecia areata. Some clones in this sample may be carry-over from other donors' samples.

This clonotype has a handful of counts. The chain carries TRBV7-2 and TRBJ2-4, with 13 bases aligning to TRBD2. The CDR3 is 18 residues long. J was trimmed by 1 base and V by 5 bases; bases with no gene match: 8. Germline CDR1 reads SGHTA; CDR2 reads FQGNSA. The CDR3 loop reads CASSLLAGGVTAKNIQYF. CDR3 in DNA: TGTGCCAGCAGCCTACTAGCGGGAGGGGTGACGGCCAAAAACATTCAGTACTTC.

This clonotype was observed at least ten times. The V and J genes are TRBV9 and TRBJ2-1; D ambiguous. The CDR3 is made up of 12 amino acids. From germline, CDR1 is SGDLS and CDR2 YYNGEE. With 2 bases removed from V and 10 bases from J, the gap between germline ends came to 10 bases. In nucleotides, the CDR3 is TGTGCCAGCAGCGTTAGTGTGAGGGAGCAGTTCTTC. It translates to CASSVSVREQFF.

There are many counts of this clonotype. The chain uses TRBV9 and TRBJ2-7, with D maybe TRBD1 (8 bases). Germline V CDR1 and CDR2: SGDLS, YYNGEE. The CDR3 consists of 15 residues. V dropped 0 bases and J dropped 4 bases, with 14 bases sitting between them. The CDR3 DNA reads as TGTGCCAGCAGCGTAGCTACAGGGGGGGAATACGAGCAGTACTTC. Its translation is CASSVATGGEYEQYF.

The sample holds many counts of this clonotype. The chain couples TRBV12-3 or TRBV12-4 to TRBJ1-4; 8 nucleotides align to TRBD1. The CDR3 has 14 amino acids. After removal of 6 bases from V and 8 bases from J, the junction contained 8 bases not matched to a gene. This CDR3 is CASSPRGPGEKLFF. CDR3 sequence (DNA): TGTGCCAGCAGCCCCAGGGGGCCGGGGGAAAAACTGTTTTTT.

The V call is TRBV4-3, the J call TRBJ1-1, with D uncertain. The CDR3 has 13 residues. Germline lookup yields CDR1 LGHNA and CDR2 YSLEER. The ends were cut back, 1 base at V and 2 bases at J, with 5 bases in the middle. CDR3 nucleotides: TGCGCCAGCAGCCAAGCACATAACACTGAAGCTTTCTTT. Amino acids: CASSQAHNTEAFF.

This clonotype was recorded at least ten times. The chain is built from TRBV7-2 and TRBJ2-3; possible D gene TRBD2, 5 bases. Looked up from germline, CDR1 is SGHTA and CDR2 is FQGNSA. The V and J ends lost 5 bases and 1 base respectively, with 16 bases between them. The CDR3 covers 16 residues. The CDR3 DNA sequence: TGTGCCAGCAGCCCCGCCTGGGGTAGCGGCACAGATACGCAGTATTTT. Translation: CASSPAWGSGTDTQYF.

This clonotype appeared many times. J is TRBJ1-5 and V is TRBV5-1; the match to TRBD1 covers 9 bases. The CDR3 totals 15 residues. Germline CDR1 SGHRS, CDR2 YFSETQ. Trimming cost V 0 bases and J 6 bases; bases outside gene matches: 4. The CDR3 sequence is CASSLGQGESQPQHF. The CDR3 DNA is TGCGCCAGCAGCTTGGGACAGGGGGAAAGTCAGCCCCAGCATTTT.

In its sample, this clonotype was seen a few times. The chain carries TRBV7-8 and TRBJ2-1; TRBD2 matches 9 bases. V was clipped by 1 base and J by 2 bases; unmatched bases: 3. This CDR3 region has 16 residues. Per the germline V gene, CDR1 is SGHVS and CDR2 is FQNEAQ. CDR3 residues: CASSLVGGRAYNEQFF. The DNA of the CDR3 is TGTGCCAGCAGCTTAGTAGGCGGGAGGGCCTACAATGAGCAGTTCTTC.

In this sample, this clonotype turned up a few times. This chain joins TRBV7-8 and TRBJ1-5; TRBD1 matches 7 bases. CDR1 is SGHVS, CDR2 FQNEAQ, per germline. After removal of 2 bases from V and 7 bases from J, the junction contained 11 bases not matched to a gene. This CDR3 has 16 residues. CDR3 nucleotides: TGTGCCAGCAGCTTAAACCAGGGGGGGATCGGGCAGCCCCAGCATTTT. This gives the protein CASSLNQGGIGQPQHF.

The chain carries TRBV9 and TRBJ1-5, with D unclear. The ends were cut back, 4 bases at V and 4 bases at J, with 12 bases in the middle. The germline V gene encodes CDR1 SGDLS and CDR2 YYNGEE. The CDR3 consists of 14 residues. In DNA form, the CDR3 reads TGTGCCAGCAGCCCCCCTGGGGAGAATCAGCCCCAGCATTTT. Protein sequence: CASSPPGENQPQHF.

This clonotype was seen ten or more times. The genes are TRBV4-2 and TRBJ2-3, with 15 bases that match TRBD2. The junction had 9 bases not matched to a gene; V was cut back by 1 base and J by 4 bases. Per germline, CDR1 LGHNA and CDR2 YNFKEQ. The CDR3 has 19 residues. The CDR3 is CASSQAGLAGGRISDTQYF. The CDR3 DNA follows: TGTGCCAGCAGCCAAGCTGGACTAGCGGGGGGGCGAATCTCAGATACGCAGTATTTT.

The sample holds many counts of this clonotype. This chain links TRBV7-9 with TRBJ2-2; TRBD2 matches 9 bases. CDR3 length: 15 amino acids. Looked up from germline, CDR1 is SEHNR and CDR2 is FQNEAQ (reference sequence). The V and J ends lost 8 bases and 3 bases, in that order; junction bases with no gene match: 7. The CDR3 bases are TGTGCCAGCTCTCTAGCTAGCGGGGACACCGGGGAGCTGTTTTTT. Protein: CASSLASGDTGELFF.

Many counts were recorded for this clonotype. This chain connects TRBV6-5 to TRBJ2-6; D not certain. This CDR3 comprises 16 residues. V lost 1 base and J lost 1, with 8 bases in between. From germline, CDR1 is MNHEY and CDR2 SVGAGI. This chain's CDR3 is CASSYYRGSGANVLTF. CDR3 sequence (DNA): TGTGCCAGCAGTTACTATCGAGGATCTGGGGCCAACGTCCTGACTTTC.

Many counts were recorded for this clonotype. The chain recombines TRBV13 with TRBJ2-1; 9 bases map to TRBD2. From germline, CDR1 is PRHDT and CDR2 FYEKMQ (reference sequence). The ends lost 2 bases at V and 7 bases at J; junction bases unmatched: 6. The CDR3 has 15 amino acids. CDR3 bases: TGTGCCAGCAGCTTAACGGGACTAGCAATAAATGAGCAGTTCTTC. Translation: CASSLTGLAINEQFF.

The V and J genes are TRBV18 and TRBJ2-7; TRBD1 is a possible D gene (6 bases). The germline gives CDR1 KGHSH, CDR2 LQKENI. The CDR3 is 15 residues long. Trimming stripped 4 bases from V and 0 bases from J, with 13 bases between. Here the CDR3 DNA reads TGTGCCAGCTCACTGACCGGGACAAGCTCCTACGAGCAGTACTTC. As protein: CASSLTGTSSYEQYF.

This clonotype has only a few counts. The genes are TRBV10-3 and TRBJ2-1; TRBD2 matches at 11 bases. With V trimmed by 11 bases and J by 6 bases, 6 bases remained unmatched. Germline CDR1 and CDR2: ENHRY and SYGVKD. The CDR3 sequence is 13 residues long. This CDR3 reads CASTSGSPNEQFF. The CDR3 DNA reads as TGTGCCTCTACTAGCGGGAGCCCCAATGAGCAGTTCTTC.

This clonotype was seen repeatedly, ten times or more. The V and J genes are TRBV6-6 and TRBJ1-6; TRBD1 matches 7 bases. The CDR3 has 15 residues. Germline lookup yields CDR1 MNHNY and CDR2 SVGAGI (reference sequence). After removal of 5 bases from V and 6 bases from J, the junction contained 7 bases not matched to a gene. As DNA, the CDR3 is TGTGCCAGCAGTCCGACAGGGCACTCTAATTCACCCCTCCACTTT. Translated, it gives CASSPTGHSNSPLHF.

This clonotype was picked up many times. The chain employs TRBV29-1 and TRBJ2-5, with 11 bases aligning to TRBD1. Germline V gene lookup returns CDR1 SQVTM and CDR2 ANQGSEA. V lost 7 bases, J lost 4 bases, and 2 bases stayed unmatched. This CDR3 contains 12 residues. The CDR3 loop is CSAGQGAETQYF. DNA of the CDR3: TGCAGCGCCGGACAGGGGGCAGAGACCCAGTACTTC.

This clonotype occurred a few times. The V call is TRBV29-1, the J call TRBJ2-2, with 9 bases aligning to TRBD1. The V and J ends lost 4 bases and 8 bases, in that order; junction bases with no gene match: 11. CDR3 length: 15 amino acids. The germline V gene has CDR1 SQVTM and CDR2 ANQGSEA. CDR3 coding DNA: TGCAGCGTTGCCACGGGACAGGGATGGCAAGGGGAGCTGTTTTTT. Protein product: CSVATGQGWQGELFF.

V and J are TRBV27 and TRBJ2-2; TRBD2 matches at 7 bases. V lost 8 bases to trimming and J lost 2 bases; unmatched junction nucleotides: 11. From germline, CDR1 is MNHEY and CDR2 SMNVEV (reference sequence). The CDR3 loop spans 16 amino acids. The CDR3 DNA reads TGTGCCAGCGCGGGAAGACTAGCACTTAACACCGGGGAGCTGTTTTTT. It is translated as CASAGRLALNTGELFF.

CDR3 bases: TGTGCCAGCAGTGAGACAGGGGTGAATGAGCAGTTCTTC. Its protein is CASSETGVNEQFF. V gene TRBV28 combines with J gene TRBJ2-1; 8 bases agree with TRBD1. With 5 bases clipped from V and 7 bases from J, the junction kept 4 bases outside the gene matches. CDR1 MDHEN and CDR2 SYDVKM come from the germline V gene. The CDR3 contains 13 residues.

Only a few counts were recorded for this clonotype. The chain recombines TRBV20-1 with TRBJ1-2, with no clear D. The V gene lost 0 bases and the J gene lost 4 bases, with 9 bases spanning the gap. From germline, CDR1 is DFQATT and CDR2 SNEGSKA (reference sequence). The CDR3 covers 13 residues. CDR3 loop: CSARDTGVYGYTF. The CDR3 bases are TGCAGTGCTAGAGATACCGGGGTCTATGGCTACACCTTC.